This is a list of T cell receptor beta chains from one sample in a study of blood T cells in healthy people across ages. TCRdb re-analysed the 5' RACE reads in MiXCR, keeping a single row per CDR3 protein. The sample comprises 1,800,000 or so distinct CDR3 sequences, more than 35% of which are singletons, and more than 20% rests with the top ten. Sequencing input: blood. The receptors shown here come from a human donor in good health. CDR3s include the opening cysteine and the closing phenylalanine or tryptophan. Each record gives: clone size, V gene, J gene, D gene, CDR3 protein, CDR3 DNA. A D gene is named only where the DNA matches it firmly. Only some rows state a clone size, as once, few, many or a class for expanded clones.

clone size: NA
V gene: TRBV3-1
J gene: TRBJ2-4
D gene: TRBD1
CDR3 protein: CASSPLWTGGKNIQYF
CDR3 DNA: TGTGCCAGCAGCCCGCTTTGGACAGGGGGCAAAAACATTCAGTACTTC

clone size: few
V gene: TRBV7-2
J gene: TRBJ2-7
D gene: TRBD2
CDR3 protein: CASSLRGTSYSYEQYF
CDR3 DNA: TGTGCCAGCAGCTTAAGAGGGACTAGCTACTCCTACGAGCAGTACTTC

clone size: few
V gene: TRBV27
J gene: TRBJ2-7
D gene: NA
CDR3 protein: CASSLKPGHTYEQYF
CDR3 DNA: TGTGCCAGCAGTTTAAAACCGGGACATACCTACGAGCAGTACTTC

clone size: NA
V gene: TRBV7-9
J gene: TRBJ1-1
D gene: NA
CDR3 protein: CASSLASLGTEAFF
CDR3 DNA: TGTGCCAGCAGCTTAGCGTCCCTAGGTACTGAAGCTTTCTTT

clone size: NA
V gene: TRBV11-2
J gene: TRBJ1-3
D gene: NA
CDR3 protein: CASSLVLGRSSGNTIYF
CDR3 DNA: TGTGCCAGCAGCTTAGTGTTGGGACGAAGCTCTGGAAACACCATATATTTT

clone size: few
V gene: TRBV5-1
J gene: TRBJ2-4
D gene: NA
CDR3 protein: CASSAERQAVGLYF
CDR3 DNA: TGCGCCAGCAGCGCGGAACGTCAGGCGGTTGGTCTGTACTTC

clone size: few
V gene: TRBV20-1
J gene: TRBJ2-3
D gene: NA
CDR3 protein: CSARFEGTQYF
CDR3 DNA: TGCAGTGCTAGATTTGAGGGTACGCAGTATTTT

clone size: few
V gene: TRBV3-1
J gene: TRBJ1-2
D gene: NA
CDR3 protein: CASSQVSQGFNYGYTF
CDR3 DNA: TGTGCCAGCAGCCAAGTAAGCCAGGGATTTAACTATGGCTACACCTTC

clone size: few
V gene: TRBV7-2
J gene: TRBJ2-7
D gene: TRBD2
CDR3 protein: CASSLARLAGDYEQYF
CDR3 DNA: TGTGCCAGCAGCCTAGCCAGACTAGCGGGAGACTACGAGCAGTACTTC

clone size: NA
V gene: TRBV5-1
J gene: TRBJ2-5
D gene: TRBD1
CDR3 protein: CASSYQTGQRDQYF
CDR3 DNA: TGCGCCAGCAGCTACCAGACAGGGCAGAGGGACCAGTACTTC

clone size: NA
V gene: TRBV9
J gene: TRBJ1-2
D gene: NA
CDR3 protein: CASSVGPAGQASYGYTF
CDR3 DNA: TGTGCCAGCAGCGTAGGCCCTGCGGGGCAGGCTAGCTATGGCTACACCTTC

clone size: NA
V gene: TRBV27
J gene: TRBJ2-1
D gene: TRBD2
CDR3 protein: CASSQRLAGKKQFF
CDR3 DNA: TGTGCCAGCAGTCAGAGACTAGCTGGTAAAAAGCAGTTCTTC

clone size: few
V gene: TRBV7-9
J gene: TRBJ2-1
D gene: NA
CDR3 protein: CASSLGRPTQSRTYNEQFF
CDR3 DNA: TGTGCCAGCAGCTTAGGGCGTCCCACCCAGAGTAGGACCTACAATGAGCAGTTCTTC

clone size: NA
V gene: TRBV7-9
J gene: TRBJ2-1
D gene: TRBD1
CDR3 protein: CASNRRRDRGDNEQFF
CDR3 DNA: TGTGCCAGCAACCGGAGGAGGGACAGGGGCGACAATGAGCAGTTCTTC

clone size: NA
V gene: TRBV5-1
J gene: TRBJ2-7
D gene: NA
CDR3 protein: CASSAGTRNAAYEQYF
CDR3 DNA: TGCGCCAGCAGCGCCGGGACCCGAAACGCAGCCTACGAGCAGTACTTC

clone size: few
V gene: TRBV7-2
J gene: TRBJ2-7
D gene: NA
CDR3 protein: CASSLRGSWGEQYF
CDR3 DNA: TGTGCCAGCAGCTTAAGGGGCTCCTGGGGCGAGCAGTACTTC

clone size: NA
V gene: TRBV13
J gene: TRBJ1-1
D gene: TRBD1
CDR3 protein: CASSTGQGIAFF
CDR3 DNA: TGTGCCAGCAGCACCGGACAGGGTATCGCTTTCTTT

clone size: once
V gene: TRBV7-2
J gene: TRBJ2-5
D gene: NA
CDR3 protein: CASSLLGREQETQYF
CDR3 DNA: TGTGCCAGCAGCCTGCTAGGCAGGGAACAAGAGACCCAGTACTTC

clone size: NA
V gene: TRBV6-5
J gene: TRBJ2-1
D gene: NA
CDR3 protein: CASSYRQFAPYNEQFF
CDR3 DNA: TGTGCCAGCAGTTACCGACAGTTCGCCCCGTACAATGAGCAGTTCTTC

clone size: NA
V gene: TRBV7-8
J gene: TRBJ2-5
D gene: TRBD2
CDR3 protein: CASSRPLAGGQAGEETQYF
CDR3 DNA: TGTGCCAGCAGCCGACCCTTAGCGGGGGGGCAGGCAGGAGAAGAGACCCAGTACTTC

clone size: NA
V gene: TRBV5-1
J gene: TRBJ1-1
D gene: NA
CDR3 protein: CASNRDGNTEAFF
CDR3 DNA: TGCGCCAGCAACAGGGACGGGAACACTGAAGCTTTCTTT

clone size: few
V gene: TRBV7-9
J gene: TRBJ2-7
D gene: NA
CDR3 protein: CATGDEQYF
CDR3 DNA: TGTGCCACCGGGGACGAGCAGTACTTC

clone size: NA
V gene: TRBV5-5
J gene: TRBJ2-7
D gene: TRBD1
CDR3 protein: CASSLGTGGISYEQYF
CDR3 DNA: TGTGCCAGCAGCTTGGGGACAGGGGGCATCTCCTACGAGCAGTACTTC

clone size: NA
V gene: TRBV5-1
J gene: TRBJ2-7
D gene: TRBD1
CDR3 protein: CASSNRDSTSTPYEQYF
CDR3 DNA: TGCGCCAGCAGCAACCGGGACAGCACCTCCACACCCTACGAGCAGTACTTC

clone size: few
V gene: TRBV12-3/TRBV12-4
J gene: TRBJ2-3
D gene: TRBD1
CDR3 protein: CASSPRTGLTDTQYF
CDR3 DNA: TGTGCCAGCAGTCCACGGACAGGGCTCACAGATACGCAGTATTTT

clone size: few
V gene: TRBV29-1
J gene: TRBJ1-1
D gene: NA
CDR3 protein: CSVRLDTEAFF
CDR3 DNA: TGCAGCGTCCGTCTTGACACTGAAGCTTTCTTT

clone size: few
V gene: TRBV7-9
J gene: TRBJ2-5
D gene: TRBD2
CDR3 protein: CASSSTSGWQETQYF
CDR3 DNA: TGTGCCAGCAGTTCGACTAGCGGTTGGCAAGAGACCCAGTACTTC

clone size: many
V gene: TRBV7-3
J gene: TRBJ2-1
D gene: TRBD2
CDR3 protein: CASSPLAGGPYNEQFF
CDR3 DNA: TGTGCCAGCAGCCCACTAGCGGGGGGACCCTACAATGAGCAGTTCTTC

clone size: many
V gene: TRBV5-5
J gene: TRBJ2-1
D gene: NA
CDR3 protein: CASNEQFF
CDR3 DNA: TGTGCCAGCAATGAGCAGTTCTTC

clone size: NA
V gene: TRBV4-3
J gene: TRBJ2-1
D gene: TRBD2
CDR3 protein: CASSQGSSGYNEQFF
CDR3 DNA: TGCGCCAGCAGCCAAGGGTCTAGCGGGTACAATGAGCAGTTCTTC

clone size: NA
V gene: TRBV13
J gene: TRBJ2-6
D gene: NA
CDR3 protein: CASSLDSLNTLSGANVLTF
CDR3 DNA: TGTGCCAGCAGCTTAGATAGCCTCAACACCCTTTCTGGGGCCAACGTCCTGACTTTC

clone size: few
V gene: TRBV7-2
J gene: TRBJ2-7
D gene: TRBD2
CDR3 protein: CASSLSGTSGNEQYF
CDR3 DNA: TGTGCCAGCAGCTTATCGGGGACTAGCGGTAACGAGCAGTACTTC

clone size: few
V gene: TRBV6-2/TRBV6-3
J gene: TRBJ2-1
D gene: TRBD2
CDR3 protein: CASSSEGLAAYNEQFF
CDR3 DNA: TGTGCCAGCAGTTCCGAGGGACTAGCGGCCTACAATGAGCAGTTCTTC

clone size: NA
V gene: TRBV7-9
J gene: TRBJ1-1
D gene: TRBD1
CDR3 protein: CASSPQGESTEAFF
CDR3 DNA: TGTGCCAGCAGCCCACAGGGGGAGAGCACTGAAGCTTTCTTT

clone size: once
V gene: TRBV28
J gene: TRBJ1-2
D gene: NA
CDR3 protein: CASSPTQMGPVYDYTF
CDR3 DNA: TGTGCCAGCAGTCCCACACAGATGGGACCGGTCTATGACTACACCTTC

clone size: few
V gene: TRBV11-3
J gene: TRBJ1-2
D gene: NA
CDR3 protein: CASSLALPAANDYTF
CDR3 DNA: TGTGCCAGCAGCTTAGCTCTACCTGCGGCGAATGACTACACCTTC

clone size: NA
V gene: TRBV7-9
J gene: TRBJ1-5
D gene: NA
CDR3 protein: CASSHYGNQPQHF
CDR3 DNA: TGTGCCAGCAGCCATTACGGCAATCAGCCCCAGCATTTT

clone size: NA
V gene: TRBV28
J gene: TRBJ1-2
D gene: NA
CDR3 protein: CASSFAPNGYTF
CDR3 DNA: TGTGCCAGCAGTTTTGCCCCAAATGGCTACACCTTC

clone size: NA
V gene: TRBV28
J gene: TRBJ2-1
D gene: TRBD2
CDR3 protein: CASSSLILAGGNEQFF
CDR3 DNA: TGTGCCAGCAGTTCCCTCATACTAGCGGGGGGGAATGAGCAGTTCTTC

clone size: NA
V gene: TRBV7-2
J gene: TRBJ2-7
D gene: NA
CDR3 protein: CASSLGRLGRYEQYF
CDR3 DNA: TGTGCCAGCAGCCTCGGACGGTTAGGGCGCTACGAGCAGTACTTC